The entry below gives a single TCR beta chain sequence along with its context. The antigen remains undetermined. This sample includes further DNA sequences coding for the same CDR3. This PCR relied on a set of 60 Vbeta primers and 13 Jbeta primers. How the authors handled the data: Unique TCR beta chains numbered about 80 million in a later analysis, with about 9.9 million shared. TCRdb keeps only in-frame clones here, not all; method: immunoSEQ multiplex PCR. The DNA gave D and trimming, while V, J and clone size come from that table. The data show around 160,000 clones, 70% to 80% seen once. The CDR3 length is 16 residues. Trimming left V 6 bases short and J 7 bases short, with 22 bases between. Per the germline V gene, CDR1 is LNHDA and CDR2 is SQIVND (reference sequence). The entry originates in a study of cytomegalovirus exposure and HLA in healthy donors. Study-level results: Reports described diagnosis of cytomegalovirus status by the classifier as highly specific and sensitive. TCR sequences were mostly rare, though some public TCRs occurred in many donors.

The receptor comes from a man aged 35-49 years in good health and CMV-seropositive. This chain connects TRBV19 to TRBJ1-5; D not resolved. Sequenced input: PBMCs. CDR3 region: CASRLIGTASQQPQHF. The CDR3 DNA follows: TGTGCCAGTAGGTTGATTGGAACAGCATCCCAACAGCCCCAGCATTTT. Complete variable domain (other parts from reference TRBV19 and TRBJ1-5): DGGITQSPKYLFRKEGQNVTLSCEQNLNHDAMYWYRQDPGQGLRLIYYSQIVNDFQKGDIAEGYSVSREKKESFPLTVTSAQKNPTAFYLCASRLIGTASQQPQHFGDGTRLSIL.